One sample yielded the 27 T cell receptor beta chains listed below, sequenced in a study of cytomegalovirus exposure and HLA in healthy donors. PCR amplification relied on 60 Vbeta primers (plus 13 Jbeta primers). Only in-frame clones appear in the TCRdb table, and some are missing; sequencing was by immunoSEQ multiplex PCR. The sample totals 35,000 to 50,000 clones. Source material: PBMCs. Every receptor here comes from a male donor in good health and CMV-seronegative.

The J gene is TRBJ2-4, the V gene TRBV29-1; D is perhaps TRBD2 (10 bases). The CDR3 sequence is 19 residues long. Germline loops: CDR1 SQVTM, CDR2 ANQGSEA. V was clipped by 0 bases and J by 7 bases, with 28 bases between them. CDR3 bases: TGCAGCGTTGAAGATTTACAGGGGGCTCGGGGGACTAGCGTTAACATTCAGTACTTC. Translated: CSVEDLQGARGTSVNIQYF.

The chain carries TRBV2 and TRBJ2-7; TRBD2 matches at 12 bases. The CDR3 sequence is 15 residues long. Trimming at V came to 4 bases and at J to 5 bases, leaving 6 bases not matched to a gene. Germline V lookup: CDR1 SNHLY, CDR2 FYNNEI. CDR3 in amino acids: CASSASTSGRHEQYF. In nucleotides, the CDR3 is TGTGCCAGCAGTGCGAGCACTAGCGGGAGGCACGAGCAGTACTTC.

About this clone: One junction end does not reproduce the germline sequence, and a read error may be involved. The chain uses TRBV19 and TRBJ2-7; 13 bases agree with TRBD2. Germline V gene lookup returns CDR1 LNHDA and CDR2 SQIVND (reference sequence). The CDR3 runs 13 residues. DNA for the CDR3: TGTGTCAGTAGTATCCTCGGGACTAGCGGGAAGAACTTC. This translates into CVSSILGTSGKNF.

CDR3: CASNRGGRQETQYF. CDR3 nucleotide sequence: TGTGCCAGCAATAGGGGAGGGCGTCAAGAGACCCAGTACTTC. V usage is TRBV28 and J usage is TRBJ2-5, with TRBD2 matching over 7 bases. Germline V CDR1 and CDR2: MDHEN, SYDVKM. The CDR3 has 14 amino acids. Unmatched junction bases numbered 7, after V lost 7 bases and J lost 2 bases. Variable domain in full (rest from reference TRBV28 and TRBJ2-5): DVKVTQSSRYLVKRTGEKVFLECVQDMDHENMFWYRQDPGLGLRLIYFSYDVKMKEKGDIPEGYSVSREKKERFSLILESASTNQTSMYLCASNRGGRQETQYFGPGTRLLVL.

The CDR3 nucleotides read TGTGCCAGCAGCTCACGGGGGGGAGAGTCTGGGGCCAACGTCCTGACTTTC. Its protein product is CASSSRGGESGANVLTF. The V gene is TRBV7-3, the J gene TRBJ2-6; 8 bases match TRBD2. V lost 4 bases and J lost 1; bases outside the gene matches: 6. Germline loops: CDR1 SGHTA, CDR2 FQGTGA. The CDR3 covers 17 residues. Using reference TRBV7-3 and TRBJ2-6 for the parts outside the CDR3, the full variable domain is GAGVSQTPSNKVTEKGKYVELRCDPISGHTALYWYRQSLGQGPEFLIYFQGTGAADDSGLPNDRFFAVRPEGSVSTLKIQRTERGDSAVYLCASSSRGGESGANVLTFGAGSRLTVL.

This sequence joins TRBV10-1 and TRBJ2-7; 7 bases agree with TRBD1. CDR1 is WNHNN, CDR2 SYGVQD, per germline (reference sequence). Trimming took 6 bases from V and 5 from J; bases not matched to a gene: 4. The CDR3 is 12 residues long. CDR3 sequence: CASSFTGDEQYF. The CDR3 DNA is TGCGCCAGCAGCTTTACAGGGGACGAGCAGTACTTC.

The genes are TRBV19 and TRBJ2-4, with 9 nucleotides matching TRBD1. From germline, CDR1 is LNHDA and CDR2 SQIVND (reference sequence). This CDR3 contains 13 residues. V dropped 3 bases and J dropped 7; count of bases not matched to a gene: 1. The CDR3 region has the DNA TGTGCCAGTAGTATTGGGACAGGGAACATTCAGTACTTC. It yields the protein CASSIGTGNIQYF.

The chain joins TRBV11-3 to TRBJ2-1; 10 nucleotides agree with TRBD2. The CDR3 sequence is 15 residues long. CDR1 is SGHNT and CDR2 is YENEEA in the germline V gene. Trimming removed 2 bases from V and 9 bases from J; junction bases left unmatched: 7. CDR3 nucleotides: TGTGCCAGCAGCTTATTGGCTAGCGGGAGCTCTGAGCAGTTCTTC. This gives the protein CASSLLASGSSEQFF.

The chain is built from TRBV27 and TRBJ1-1, with 7 bases aligning to TRBD1. V was pared by 6 bases and J by 0 bases, with 7 bases of the junction left unmatched. Germline lookup yields CDR1 MNHEY and CDR2 SMNVEV (reference sequence). The CDR3 is made up of 15 amino acids. The CDR3 loop reads CASRWTGVMNTEAFF. The CDR3 nucleotides read TGTGCCAGCAGGTGGACAGGAGTGATGAACACTGAAGCTTTCTTT.

J is TRBJ1-4 and V is TRBV27, with TRBD1 matching over 7 bases. Per the germline V gene, CDR1 is MNHEY and CDR2 is SMNVEV (reference sequence). This CDR3 is built from 14 residues. Unmatched junction bases numbered 8, after V lost 5 bases and J lost 8 bases. DNA for the CDR3: TGTGCCAGCAGTGTTAGGGGGCGCGGGGAAAAACTGTTTTTT. Protein sequence: CASSVRGRGEKLFF.

The chain links TRBV6-5 to TRBJ1-5; D might be TRBD1 (6 bases). The germline V and J ends were trimmed by 2 bases and 6 bases, with 11 bases remaining between them. This CDR3 is built from 14 residues. Germline V CDR1 and CDR2: MNHEY, SVGAGI. The CDR3: CASSYGAGVQPQHF. For the CDR3, the DNA is TGTGCCAGCAGTTACGGGGCAGGGGTTCAGCCCCAGCATTTT.

The J gene is TRBJ2-7, the V gene TRBV18; weak D call: TRBD2 (8 bases). CDR3 length equals 19 residues. Germline V CDR1 and CDR2: KGHSH, LQKENI. The ends were cut back, 6 bases at V and 2 bases at J, with 29 bases in the middle. The CDR3, as DNA: TGTGCCAGCTCCCAACATAGGCCCCGAGATAGCGGGACAGCCTACGAGCAGTACTTC. Protein: CASSQHRPRDSGTAYEQYF.

This chain joins TRBV7-8 and TRBJ2-7; 9 bases line up with TRBD1. Trimming removed 3 bases from V and 4 bases from J; junction bases left unmatched: 13. Germline assignment: CDR1 SGHVS and CDR2 FQNEAQ. The CDR3 length is 17 residues. CDR3: CASSFFAPGQGIYEQYF. The CDR3 DNA sequence: TGTGCCAGCAGCTTCTTCGCCCCGGGACAGGGAATATACGAGCAGTACTTC. Complete variable domain (other parts from reference TRBV7-8 and TRBJ2-7): GAGVSQSPRYKVAKRGQDVALRCDPISGHVSLFWYQQALGQGPEFLTYFQNEAQLDKSGLPSDRFFAERPEGSVSTLKIQRTQQEDSAVYLCASSFFAPGQGIYEQYFGPGTRLTVT.

The gene calls are TRBV2 and TRBJ1-1; 9 bases match TRBD1. Germline CDR1 SNHLY, CDR2 FYNNEI. This CDR3 has 14 amino acids. The trim removed 8 bases at V and 6 bases at J, leaving 10 bases unmatched. CDR3 sequence: CASRLDRGPSEAFF. CDR3 DNA sequence: TGTGCCAGCCGACTGGACAGGGGCCCCTCTGAAGCTTTCTTT.

CDR3: CASRSGTATYEQYF. The CDR3, as DNA: TGTGCCAGCAGATCCGGGACAGCAACCTACGAGCAGTACTTC. The chain couples TRBV6-5 to TRBJ2-7, with TRBD1 identical over 7 bases. The CDR3 is 14 residues long. The junction had 7 bases not matched to a gene; V was cut back by 6 bases and J by 2 bases. From germline, CDR1 is MNHEY and CDR2 SVGAGI.

This chain joins TRBV6-5 and TRBJ2-7, with TRBD1 identical over 11 bases. Germline values: CDR1 MNHEY, CDR2 SVGAGI. The J segment lost 0 bases and the V segment lost 4 bases, leaving 2 bases of the junction unmatched. This CDR3 is built from 15 residues. Here the CDR3 reads CASSLDRGLSYEQYF. The CDR3 DNA is TGTGCCAGCAGTTTGGACAGGGGGCTCTCCTACGAGCAGTACTTC.

V gene TRBV30 combines with J gene TRBJ2-4, with a possible D match to TRBD1 (6 bases). Between the trimmed V and J ends, which lost 0 bases and 6 bases, there was a span of 12 bases. Germline assignment: CDR1 GTSNPN and CDR2 SVGIG (reference sequence). The length of the CDR3 is 14 residues. The CDR3 loop is CAWSVQGRGNIQYF. CDR3 bases: TGTGCCTGGAGTGTACAGGGTAGGGGAAACATTCAGTACTTC.

The CDR3 bases are TGTGCCAGCGAAGGGGCCGGGGGAACAGCTTTCTTT. Protein product: CASEGAGGTAFF. The V and J genes are TRBV14 and TRBJ1-1; weak D call: TRBD1 (5 bases). Germline loops: CDR1 SGHDN, CDR2 FVKESK. The CDR3 runs 12 residues. Trimming left V 8 bases short and J 10 bases short, with 17 bases between. Together with reference TRBV14 and TRBJ1-1, the CDR3 gives the full variable domain: EAGVTQFPSHSVIEKGQTVTLRCDPISGHDNLYWYRRVMGKEIKFLLHFVKESKQDESGMPNNRFLAERTGGTYSTLKVQPAELEDSGVYFCASEGAGGTAFFGQGTRLTVV.

The chain combines TRBV11-2 with TRBJ2-7; 11 bases are shared with TRBD2. V lost 3 bases and J lost 3; bases outside the gene matches: 4. This CDR3 has 15 residues. Germline assignment: CDR1 SGHAT and CDR2 FQNNGV. The CDR3 reads CASSFSGRANYEQYF. The CDR3 coding sequence is TGTGCCAGCAGCTTTAGCGGGAGGGCGAACTACGAGCAGTACTTC. Combining the CDR3 with reference TRBV11-2 and TRBJ2-7 gives the whole variable domain EAGVAQSPRYKIIEKRQSVAFWCNPISGHATLYWYQQILGQGPKLLIQFQNNGVVDDSQLPKDRFSAERLKGVDSTLKIQPAKLEDSAVYLCASSFSGRANYEQYFGPGTRLTVT.

The genes are TRBV30 and TRBJ2-5; TRBD1 agrees at 10 bases. The V and J ends lost 5 bases and 5 bases, in that order; junction bases with no gene match: 11. This CDR3 spans 15 amino acids. Germline loops: CDR1 GTSNPN, CDR2 SVGIG (reference sequence). The CDR3 nucleotides read TGTGCCTGGGGACCCGGGACAGGGGTGAGGGAGACCCAGTACTTC. This gives the protein CAWGPGTGVRETQYF.

This chain joins TRBV29-1 and TRBJ1-1; no clear D gene. V was clipped by 5 bases and J by 0 bases, with 13 bases between them. The CDR3 has 14 residues. Germline V lookup: CDR1 SQVTM, CDR2 ANQGSEA. The CDR3 loop reads CSVQAIQLNTEAFF. DNA of the CDR3: TGCAGCGTTCAGGCAATACAACTGAACACTGAAGCTTTCTTT.

This chain joins TRBV6-1 and TRBJ1-1, with 7 bases matching TRBD1. J gave up 0 bases and V 4 bases, and 5 bases lay outside the gene matches. The CDR3 runs 15 residues. Per germline, CDR1 MNHNS and CDR2 SASEGT. The CDR3 spells CASSAGDRMNTEAFF. DNA for the CDR3: TGTGCCAGCAGTGCCGGGGACAGAATGAACACTGAAGCTTTCTTT.

The J gene is TRBJ1-5, the V gene TRBV5-6, with TRBD1 matching 10 bases. The V gene end was trimmed by 3 bases and the J gene end by 6 bases; junction bases not matched to a gene: 12. The germline gives CDR1 SGHDT, CDR2 YYEEEE. This CDR3 is built from 17 residues. The chain's CDR3 is CASSSGTGASGGQPQHF. Here the CDR3 DNA reads TGTGCCAGCAGCTCCGGGACAGGGGCCTCCGGGGGTCAGCCCCAGCATTTT.

The chain is built from TRBV6-1 and TRBJ2-5; D perhaps matches TRBD1 (6 bases). V was clipped by 4 bases and J by 2 bases, with 14 bases between them. Germline CDR1 is MNHNS and CDR2 is SASEGT. CDR3 length: 15 residues. CDR3 residues: CASSGLRQVQETQYF. CDR3 nucleotides: TGTGCCAGCAGTGGGTTGCGACAGGTACAAGAGACCCAGTACTTC.

The chain combines TRBV6-5 with TRBJ2-2; a weak D match, TRBD1 (6 bases). The CDR3 sequence is 15 residues long. The V gene's germline CDR1 is MNHEY and CDR2 SVGAGI. Trimming cost V 2 bases and J 2 bases, with 9 bases left between them. The CDR3 nucleotides read TGTGCCAGCAGTTACGACAGGCGAAACACCGGGGAGCTGTTTTTT. This translates into CASSYDRRNTGELFF.

The chain's CDR3 is CASSLSGASNQPQHF. Written as DNA, the CDR3 is TGTGCCAGCAGTCTATCAGGGGCCAGCAATCAGCCCCAGCATTTT. This rearrangement joins TRBV9 to TRBJ1-5; weak D call: TRBD1 (6 bases). CDR3 length: 15 residues. Trimming cost V 5 bases and J 1 base, with 13 bases left between them. CDR1 and CDR2 (germline): SGDLS, YYNGEE.

The chain employs TRBV7-2 and TRBJ2-5; D possibly corresponds to TRBD1 (5 bases). V lost 1 base and J lost 0, with 9 bases in between. CDR3 length equals 15 residues. The germline gives CDR1 SGHTA, CDR2 FQGNSA. The CDR3 sequence is CASSLGAGNQETQYF. Written as DNA, the CDR3 is TGTGCCAGCAGCTTAGGCGCAGGGAACCAAGAGACCCAGTACTTC.